The 20 T cell receptor beta chains in this list originate from one sample, sequenced in a study of blood T cell repertoires in COVID-19. Using immunoSEQ multiplex PCR, the repertoire was profiled, and TCRdb retains in-frame clones only, with some absent. The repertoire holds over 250,000 clones, with 60% to 75% as singletons. Sample: peripheral blood. Source of these receptors: a woman of 80 years or more with acute or convalescent COVID-19.

The chain carries TRBV28 and TRBJ1-4; 9 positions agree with TRBD1. CDR3 length: 15 amino acids. V lost 5 bases, J lost 6 bases, and 7 bases stayed unmatched. CDR1 and CDR2 from the germline V gene are MDHEN and SYDVKM. DNA for the CDR3: TGTGCCAGCAGTCCAGGGGGACAGGGCGATGAAAAACTGTTTTTT. Its translation is CASSPGGQGDEKLFF.

This chain uses TRBV4-2 with TRBJ1-6; TRBD1 aligns across 8 bases. Trimming cost V 1 base and J 8 bases; bases outside gene matches: 4. CDR3 length equals 15 residues. Germline assignment: CDR1 LGHNA and CDR2 YNFKEQ. The CDR3 here is CASSQGTGIDSPLHF. The CDR3 bases are TGTGCCAGCAGCCAAGGGACAGGGATAGATTCACCCCTCCACTTT.

The V and J genes are TRBV7-9 and TRBJ2-5; 9 bases line up with TRBD2. V lost 2 bases to trimming and J lost 4 bases; unmatched junction nucleotides: 17. Germline V CDR1 and CDR2: SEHNR, FQNEAQ (reference sequence). The CDR3 extends over 19 amino acids. The CDR3 loop reads CASSLFEWREGPRRETQYF. The CDR3 DNA sequence: TGTGCCAGCAGCTTATTTGAGTGGCGGGAGGGCCCCCGAAGAGAGACCCAGTACTTC.

The chain uses TRBV2 and TRBJ1-6; D unresolved. The CDR3 sequence is 14 residues long. V lost 2 bases, J lost 9 bases, and 11 bases lay in between. Per germline, CDR1 SNHLY and CDR2 FYNNEI. The CDR3 sequence: CASSELWGGSPLHF. The CDR3 nucleotides are TGTGCCAGCAGTGAATTATGGGGAGGTTCACCCCTCCACTTT.

The V and J genes are TRBV27 and TRBJ1-2, with TRBD1 matching over 7 bases. Germline values: CDR1 MNHEY, CDR2 SMNVEV (reference sequence). The J segment lost 1 base and the V segment lost 2 bases, leaving 10 bases of the junction unmatched. The CDR3 consists of 17 residues. The CDR3 spells CASSLTIGTAFNYGYTF. The CDR3 DNA follows: TGTGCCAGCAGTTTAACTATCGGGACAGCTTTTAACTATGGCTACACCTTC.

This sequence joins TRBV7-2 and TRBJ1-1; D is possibly TRBD1 (5 bases). The CDR3 runs to 14 residues. V shed 2 bases and J shed 5 bases, with 12 bases lying between them. CDR1 and CDR2 (germline): SGHTA, FQGNSA. The CDR3 reads CASSLNGGWTEAFF. The CDR3 DNA reads TGTGCCAGCAGCTTAAACGGGGGGTGGACTGAAGCTTTCTTT.

The chain combines TRBV29-1 with TRBJ1-2; 8 bases match TRBD1. This CDR3 has 14 residues. V shed 1 base and J 1 base; nucleotides not matched to a gene: 2. Germline V gene data show CDR1 as SQVTM and CDR2 as ANQGSEA. The CDR3 sequence is CSVEGTGINYGYTF. CDR3 nucleotides: TGCAGCGTTGAAGGGACAGGGATTAACTATGGCTACACCTTC.

The chain combines TRBV4-1 with TRBJ2-3; D remains unclear. The CDR3 runs 13 residues. CDR1 MGHRA and CDR2 YSYEKL come from the germline V gene. Trimming shortened V by 1 base and J by 5 bases, and 7 bases separated the two germline ends. CDR3 loop: CASSQGTGDTQYF. DNA for the CDR3: TGCGCCAGCAGCCAAGGTACGGGAGATACGCAGTATTTT.

This clone was seen only once. The rearrangement joins TRBV7-9 to TRBJ2-1; D is perhaps TRBD2 (7 bases). With 5 bases removed from V and 9 bases from J, the gap between germline ends came to 17 bases. Germline CDR1 reads SEHNR; CDR2 reads FQNEAQ (reference sequence). This CDR3 contains 14 residues. The CDR3 DNA sequence: TGTGCCAGCAGCCCCGTCGCGGGGGCCGGTGAGCAGTTCTTC. Its protein product is CASSPVAGAGEQFF.

The chain employs TRBV7-9 and TRBJ1-2, with D unclear. Germline V gene sequence: CDR1 SEHNR, CDR2 FQNEAQ (reference sequence). With 0 bases removed from V and 1 base from J, the gap between germline ends came to 3 bases. CDR3 size: 13 residues. The CDR3 nucleotides are TGTGCCAGCAGCTTAGCCAGTAACTATGGCTACACCTTC. Protein product: CASSLASNYGYTF.

The gene calls are TRBV3-1 (or the pseudogene TRBV3-2) and TRBJ2-5; TRBD2 matches at 8 bases. CDR3 length: 16 amino acids. V lost 2 bases and J lost 5; bases outside the gene matches: 10. Germline V gives CDR1 LGHDT, CDR2 YNNKEL (reference sequence). The CDR3 DNA follows: TGTGCCAGCAGCCAAAGGGGTCGCGGCGGGGGGGAGACCCAGTACTTC. Its translation is CASSQRGRGGGETQYF.

The chain recombines TRBV30 with TRBJ2-5; 13 bases agree with TRBD2. The CDR3 is 15 residues long. Trimming at V came to 4 bases and at J to 1 base, leaving 3 bases not matched to a gene. Germline CDR1 and CDR2: GTSNPN and SVGIG (reference sequence). CDR3 in DNA: TGTGCCTGGACGGGACTAGCGGGACCCCAAGAGACCCAGTACTTC. It translates to CAWTGLAGPQETQYF.

The chain employs TRBV6-5 and TRBJ1-2; 8 positions match TRBD1. CDR3 length: 15 amino acids. V gave up 3 bases and J gave up 4 bases; unmatched junction bases: 7. Germline loops: CDR1 MNHEY, CDR2 SVGAGI. CDR3 sequence reads: CASSYSGTGPYGYTF. In nucleotides, the CDR3 is TGTGCCAGCAGTTATTCCGGGACAGGCCCCTATGGCTACACCTTC.

The chain couples TRBV6-5 to TRBJ2-5; 7 bases fit TRBD1. J lost 5 bases, V lost 0 bases, and 6 bases had no gene match. The CDR3 contains 15 residues. Germline V gene data show CDR1 as MNHEY and CDR2 as SVGAGI. CDR3 protein: CASSYSYRGGETQYF. As DNA, the CDR3 is TGTGCCAGCAGTTACTCTTACAGGGGCGGTGAGACCCAGTACTTC.

The genes are TRBV15 and TRBJ1-2; 7 nucleotides match TRBD1. The CDR3 sequence is 15 residues long. Germline loops: CDR1 LNHNV, CDR2 YYDKDF (reference sequence). V lost 3 bases to trimming and J lost 2 bases; unmatched junction nucleotides: 6. The CDR3 DNA reads TGTGCCACCAGCAGCAGAACAGGGGTGAACTATGGCTACACCTTC. Encoded protein: CATSSRTGVNYGYTF.

The J gene is TRBJ2-7, the V gene TRBV5-1; 9 bases are shared with TRBD1. Per the germline V gene, CDR1 is SGHRS and CDR2 is YFSETQ. Trimming at V came to 4 bases and at J to 2 bases, leaving 7 bases not matched to a gene. This CDR3 has 15 amino acids. The CDR3 coding sequence is TGCGCCAGCAGCATCGCCGGGACAGGGACCTACGAGCAGTACTTC. As protein: CASSIAGTGTYEQYF.

The V call is TRBV6-1, the J call TRBJ2-1; the match to TRBD2 covers 8 bases. Germline CDR1 is MNHNS and CDR2 is SASEGT. The CDR3 runs 14 residues. Trimming took 2 bases from V and 5 from J; bases not matched to a gene: 2. The CDR3 protein is CASSERGGDNEQFF. The DNA for the CDR3 is TGTGCCAGCAGTGAACGGGGGGGAGACAATGAGCAGTTCTTC.

This sequence joins TRBV5-4 and TRBJ2-1; TRBD2 agrees at 8 bases. V lost 4 bases to trimming and J lost 5 bases; unmatched junction nucleotides: 5. This CDR3 comprises 14 residues. The V gene's germline CDR1 is SGHNT and CDR2 YYREEE (reference sequence). CDR3 region: CASSESGLDNEQFF. In DNA, the CDR3 is TGTGCCAGCAGCGAATCGGGACTAGACAATGAGCAGTTCTTC.

The rearrangement links TRBV3-1 (or the pseudogene TRBV3-2) to TRBJ2-4; 7 bases match TRBD2. The germline CDR1 and CDR2 sequences are LGHDT and YNNKEL (reference sequence). Trimming removed 1 base from V and 13 bases from J; junction bases left unmatched: 1. The CDR3 sequence is 11 residues long. This CDR3 is CASSQAGGQYF. The CDR3, as DNA: TGTGCCAGCAGCCAAGCGGGGGGACAGTACTTC.

This clone was seen just once. V usage is TRBV18 and J usage is TRBJ2-5; 7 bases map to TRBD2. Germline CDR1 KGHSH, CDR2 LQKENI. The V gene end was trimmed by 5 bases and the J gene end by 3 bases; junction bases not matched to a gene: 0. The CDR3 spans 12 residues. CDR3 sequence reads: CASSGREETQYF. The CDR3 DNA reads as TGTGCCAGCTCAGGGAGGGAAGAGACCCAGTACTTC.